Detailed here is one TCR beta chain. Its antigen is not identified. This specimen comes from a study of blood T cells in healthy people across ages. Germline CDR1 reads PRHDT; CDR2 reads FYEKMQ (reference sequence). The CDR3 is made up of 15 amino acids. V was trimmed by 0 bases and J by 4 bases, leaving 12 bases between them. Study conclusions and caveats: Compared with aged donors, long-lived donors showed fewer expanded clones, suggesting selection. Lack of knowledge of donor CMV status possibly confounded expanded clonotype changes. Per million T cells, TCR beta diversity dropped about linearly as age rose.

Next came a second PCR, run for about 6 to 11 cycles, which used a sample-barcoded 5' primer along with a J-beta primer mix. TCRdb re-analysed the 5' RACE reads in MiXCR, keeping a single row per CDR3 protein. The sample lists around 1,100,000 distinct CDR3 sequences, 30% to 40% occurring once. The rearrangement joins TRBV13 to TRBJ1-2; D gene unclear. Sequenced: blood. The receptor's source is a young man in good health. The CDR3 DNA sequence: TGTGCCAGCAGCTTAGGCCCGGGCTACAGCTATGGCTACACCTTC. Encoded protein: CASSLGPGYSYGYTF.